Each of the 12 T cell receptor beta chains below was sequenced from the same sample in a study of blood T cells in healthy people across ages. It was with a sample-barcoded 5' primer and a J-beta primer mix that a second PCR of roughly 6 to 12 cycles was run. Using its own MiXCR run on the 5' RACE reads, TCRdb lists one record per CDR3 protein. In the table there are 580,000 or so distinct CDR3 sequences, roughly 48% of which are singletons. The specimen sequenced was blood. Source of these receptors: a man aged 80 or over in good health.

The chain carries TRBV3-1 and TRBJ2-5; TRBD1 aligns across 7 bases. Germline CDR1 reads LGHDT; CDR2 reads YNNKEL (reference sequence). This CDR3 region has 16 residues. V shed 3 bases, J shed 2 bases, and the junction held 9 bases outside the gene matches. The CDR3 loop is CASSQRAQGTQETQYF. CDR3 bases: TGTGCCAGCAGCCAGAGAGCACAGGGGACACAAGAGACCCAGTACTTC.

CDR3 bases: TGCAGTGCCCTGACAGGGAAGGGTAGTACAGATACGCAGTATTTT. Encoded protein: CSALTGKGSTDTQYF. The chain links TRBV20-1 to TRBJ2-3, with 7 nucleotides matching TRBD1. Germline V gene lookup returns CDR1 DFQATT and CDR2 SNEGSKA (reference sequence). The J segment lost 3 bases and the V segment lost 6 bases, leaving 12 bases of the junction unmatched. This CDR3 is built from 15 residues.

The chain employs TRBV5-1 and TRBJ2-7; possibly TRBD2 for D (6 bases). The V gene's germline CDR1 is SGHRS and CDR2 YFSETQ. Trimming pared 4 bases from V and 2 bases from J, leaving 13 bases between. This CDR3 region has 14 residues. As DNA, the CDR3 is TGCGCCAGCAGCGACGGGACTCTAGCCTACGAGCAGTACTTC. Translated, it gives CASSDGTLAYEQYF.

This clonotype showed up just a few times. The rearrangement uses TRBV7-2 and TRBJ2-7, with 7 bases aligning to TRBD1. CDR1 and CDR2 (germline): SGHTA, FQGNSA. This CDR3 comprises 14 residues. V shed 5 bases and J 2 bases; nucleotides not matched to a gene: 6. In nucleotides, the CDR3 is TGTGCCAGCAGCACAGGGGACAACCCCTACGAGCAGTACTTC. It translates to CASSTGDNPYEQYF. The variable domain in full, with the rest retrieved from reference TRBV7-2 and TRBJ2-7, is GAGVSQSPSNKVTEKGKDVELRCDPISGHTALYWYRQSLGQGLEFLIYFQGNSAPDKSGLPSDRFSAERTGGSVSTLTIQRTQQEDSAVYLCASSTGDNPYEQYFGPGTRLTVT.

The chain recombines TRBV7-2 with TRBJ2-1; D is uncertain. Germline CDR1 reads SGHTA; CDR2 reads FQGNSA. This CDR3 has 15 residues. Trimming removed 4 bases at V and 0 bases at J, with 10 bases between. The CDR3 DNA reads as TGTGCCAGCAGCTCAAGGTCATTCTCCTACAATGAGCAGTTCTTC. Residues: CASSSRSFSYNEQFF.

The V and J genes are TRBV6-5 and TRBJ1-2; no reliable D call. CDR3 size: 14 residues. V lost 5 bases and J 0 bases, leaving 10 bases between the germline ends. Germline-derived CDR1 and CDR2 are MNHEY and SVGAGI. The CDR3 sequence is CASSITETNYGYTF. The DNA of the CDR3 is TGTGCCAGCAGTATCACAGAGACTAACTATGGCTACACCTTC.

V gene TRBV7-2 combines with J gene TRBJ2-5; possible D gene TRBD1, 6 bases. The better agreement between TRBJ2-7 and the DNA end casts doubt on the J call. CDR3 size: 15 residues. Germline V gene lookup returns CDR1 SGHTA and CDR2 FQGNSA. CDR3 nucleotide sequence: TGTGCCAGCAGCCCTCAAGGGGGAAGTGGTCTCGAGCAGTACTTC. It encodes CASSPQGGSGLEQYF.

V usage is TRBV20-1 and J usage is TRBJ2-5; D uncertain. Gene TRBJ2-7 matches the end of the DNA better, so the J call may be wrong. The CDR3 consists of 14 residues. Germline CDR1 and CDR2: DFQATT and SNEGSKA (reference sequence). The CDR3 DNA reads TGCAGTGCTAACGTCCCCCGGACCCGCTACGAGCAGTACTTC. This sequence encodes CSANVPRTRYEQYF.

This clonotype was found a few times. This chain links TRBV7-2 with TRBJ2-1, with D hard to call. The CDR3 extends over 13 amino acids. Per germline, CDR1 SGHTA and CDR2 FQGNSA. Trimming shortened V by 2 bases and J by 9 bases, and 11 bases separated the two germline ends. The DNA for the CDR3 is TGTGCCAGCAGCTTATCCGGGCCTGGTGAGCAGTTCTTC. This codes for CASSLSGPGEQFF.

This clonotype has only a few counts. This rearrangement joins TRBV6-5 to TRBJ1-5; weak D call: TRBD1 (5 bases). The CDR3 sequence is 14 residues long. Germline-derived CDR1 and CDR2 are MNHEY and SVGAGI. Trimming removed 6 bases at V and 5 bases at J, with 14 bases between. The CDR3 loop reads CASSRRDGYQPQHF. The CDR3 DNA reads TGTGCCAGCAGCCGCCGGGACGGATATCAGCCCCAGCATTTT.

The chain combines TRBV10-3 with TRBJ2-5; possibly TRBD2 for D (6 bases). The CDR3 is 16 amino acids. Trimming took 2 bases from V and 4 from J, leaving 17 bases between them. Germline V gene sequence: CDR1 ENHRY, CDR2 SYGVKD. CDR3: CAISEEVAEGLETQYF. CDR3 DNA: TGTGCCATCAGTGAGGAGGTAGCGGAGGGTTTAGAGACCCAGTACTTC.

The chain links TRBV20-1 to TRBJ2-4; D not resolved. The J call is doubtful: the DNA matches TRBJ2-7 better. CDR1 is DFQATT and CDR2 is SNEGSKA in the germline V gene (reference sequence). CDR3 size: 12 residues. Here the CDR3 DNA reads TGCAGTGCTAGGGACGCGGATTACGAGCAGTACTTC. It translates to CSARDADYEQYF.